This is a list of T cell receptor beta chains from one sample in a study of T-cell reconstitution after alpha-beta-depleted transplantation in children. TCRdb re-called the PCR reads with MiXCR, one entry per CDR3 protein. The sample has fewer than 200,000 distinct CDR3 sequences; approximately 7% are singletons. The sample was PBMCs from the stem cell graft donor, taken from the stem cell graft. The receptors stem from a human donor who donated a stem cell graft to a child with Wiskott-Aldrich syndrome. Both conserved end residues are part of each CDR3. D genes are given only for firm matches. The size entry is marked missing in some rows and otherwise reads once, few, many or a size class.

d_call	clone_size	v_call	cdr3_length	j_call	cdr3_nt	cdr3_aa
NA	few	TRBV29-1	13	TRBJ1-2	TGCAGCGTTGTGGACATCATGAACTATGGCTACACCTTC	CSVVDIMNYGYTF
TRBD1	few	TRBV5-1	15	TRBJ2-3	TGCGCCAGCAGCTTGTCCCCAGGGGGTACAGATACGCAGTATTTT	CASSLSPGGTDTQYF
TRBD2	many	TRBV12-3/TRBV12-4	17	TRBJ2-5	TGTGCCAGCAGTTGGACTAGCGGGGTCCTCCGCCAAGAGACCCAGTACTTC	CASSWTSGVLRQETQYF
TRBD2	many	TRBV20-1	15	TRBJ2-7	TGCAGTGCCCACAATAGCGGGGGGTTACTCGACGAGCAGTACTTC	CSAHNSGGLLDEQYF
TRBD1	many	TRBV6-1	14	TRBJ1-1	TGTGCCAGCAGCGACAGGGTGGGTCGGACTGAAGCTTTCTTT	CASSDRVGRTEAFF
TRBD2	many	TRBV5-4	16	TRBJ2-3	TGTGCCAGCAGCGTAGGGACTAGCGGACGCACAGATACGCAGTATTTT	CASSVGTSGRTDTQYF
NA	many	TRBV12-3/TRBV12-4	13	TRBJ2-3	TGTGCCAGCAGTTTGCGGCAGGGGGATACGCAGTATTTT	CASSLRQGDTQYF
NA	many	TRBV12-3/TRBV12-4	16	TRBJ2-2	TGTGCCAGCAGGACCAGAAGGGGAGGGAACACCGGGGAGCTGTTTTTT	CASRTRRGGNTGELFF
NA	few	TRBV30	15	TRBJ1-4	TGTGCCTGGAGAGGGGGGGCAGGGAAGAATGAAAAACTGTTTTTT	CAWRGGAGKNEKLFF
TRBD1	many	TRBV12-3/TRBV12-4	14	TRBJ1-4	TGTGCCAGCAGTTCGACAGGGGGCTCTGAAAAACTGTTTTTT	CASSSTGGSEKLFF
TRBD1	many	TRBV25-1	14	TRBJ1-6	TGTGCCAGCAGGCAGGGGGCAGCGGATTCACCCCTCCACTTT	CASRQGAADSPLHF
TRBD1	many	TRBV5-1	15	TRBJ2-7	TGCGCCAGCAGCTCGCAGACAGGGAACTCCTACGAGCAGTACTTC	CASSSQTGNSYEQYF
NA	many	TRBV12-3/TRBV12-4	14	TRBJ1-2	TGTGCCAGCAGTTTTCGACAGGTGGACTATGGCTACACCTTC	CASSFRQVDYGYTF
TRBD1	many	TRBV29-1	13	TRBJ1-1	TGCAGCGTTTCGGACAGGGGTGAGACTGAAGCTTTCTTT	CSVSDRGETEAFF
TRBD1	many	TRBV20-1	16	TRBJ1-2	TGCAGTGCAAACCCGGGACAGGGAGATTTAGGCTATGGCTACACCTTC	CSANPGQGDLGYGYTF
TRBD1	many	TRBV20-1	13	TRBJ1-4	TGCAGTGCTCTACAGACAGGGGATGAAAAACTGTTTTTT	CSALQTGDEKLFF
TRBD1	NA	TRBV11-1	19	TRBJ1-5	TGTGCCAGCAGCCGACCGACAGGGACCGGTTCGTTGGACAATCAGCCCCAGCATTTT	CASSRPTGTGSLDNQPQHF
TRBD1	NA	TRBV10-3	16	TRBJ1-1	TGTGCCATCAGCCTGGGACAGGTAATAATGCACACTGAAGCTTTCTTT	CAISLGQVIMHTEAFF
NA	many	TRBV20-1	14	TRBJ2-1	TGCAGTGCTAGAGATTGGACTAGGGGGAATGAGCAGTTCTTC	CSARDWTRGNEQFF
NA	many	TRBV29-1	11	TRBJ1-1	TGCAGCGTTGTCCCAGGCACTGAAGCTTTCTTT	CSVVPGTEAFF
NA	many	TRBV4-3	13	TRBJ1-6	TGCGCCAGCAGCCAAGATAGGCATTCACCCCTCCACTTT	CASSQDRHSPLHF
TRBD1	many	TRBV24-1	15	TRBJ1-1	TGTGCCACCAGTGATGCTCGGACAGGGGACACTGAAGCTTTCTTT	CATSDARTGDTEAFF
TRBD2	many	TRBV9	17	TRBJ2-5	TGTGCCAGCAGCGTACGAGCGGGAGGGGAATATGCGGAGACCCAGTACTTC	CASSVRAGGEYAETQYF
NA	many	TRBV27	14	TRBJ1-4	TGTGCCAGCAGTTCAGGGGCAACTAATGAAAAACTGTTTTTT	CASSSGATNEKLFF
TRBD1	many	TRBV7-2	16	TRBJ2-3	TGTGCCAGCAGCTTAAGTAGGACAGGGTCCGCAGATACGCAGTATTTT	CASSLSRTGSADTQYF
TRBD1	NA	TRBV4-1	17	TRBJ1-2	TGCGCCAGCAGCCCCGGACAGGGAGGTAATACTAACTATGGCTACACCTTC	CASSPGQGGNTNYGYTF
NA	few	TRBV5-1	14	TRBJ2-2	TGCGCCACCAATCTAGGGCAGGGCGCCGGGGAGCTGTTTTTT	CATNLGQGAGELFF
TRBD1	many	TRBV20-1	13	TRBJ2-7	TGCAGCGTCCAGACAGGGAGCTCCTACGAGCAGTACTTC	CSVQTGSSYEQYF
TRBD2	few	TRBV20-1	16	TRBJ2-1	TGCTGTGCTAGGGGTCCAACTAGCGGGAGAGGGAATGAGCAGTTCTTC	CCARGPTSGRGNEQFF
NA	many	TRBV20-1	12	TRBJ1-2	TGCAGTGCTCGCGGGGGGTCCTATGGCTACACCTTC	CSARGGSYGYTF
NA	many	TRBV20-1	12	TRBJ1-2	TGCAGTTTTAGTGACAACAACTATGGCTACACCTTC	CSFSDNNYGYTF
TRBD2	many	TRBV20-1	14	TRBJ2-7	TGCAGTGCTAGAGATCGGGCTAGCGGGGATGAGCAGTACTTC	CSARDRASGDEQYF
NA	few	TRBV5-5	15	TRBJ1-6	TGTGCCAGCAGCTTGGTAGGGCAAGTGGGATCACCCCTCCACTTT	CASSLVGQVGSPLHF
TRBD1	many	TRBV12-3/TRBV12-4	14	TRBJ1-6	TGTGCCAGCAGTTTGACAGGGGGTCATTCACCCCTCCACTTT	CASSLTGGHSPLHF
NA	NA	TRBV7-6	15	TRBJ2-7	TGTGCCAGCAGCTTAGCGCGGGACAGAGTTTACGAGCAGTACTTC	CASSLARDRVYEQYF
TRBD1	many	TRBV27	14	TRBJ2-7	TGTGCCAGCAGTTGGCAGGGGGCGCTTTACGAGCAGTACTTC	CASSWQGALYEQYF
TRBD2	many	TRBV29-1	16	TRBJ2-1	TGCAGCGTTGAAGGGGGACTAGCGGGAGGGTACAATGAGCAGTTCTTC	CSVEGGLAGGYNEQFF
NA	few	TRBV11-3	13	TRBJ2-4	TGTGCCAGCAGCTTGGAGGGGGTAAACATTCAGTACTTC	CASSLEGVNIQYF
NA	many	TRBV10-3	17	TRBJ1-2	TGTGCCATCAGTGAGTCCGGATCAACGCACGTTTACTATGGCTACACCTTC	CAISESGSTHVYYGYTF